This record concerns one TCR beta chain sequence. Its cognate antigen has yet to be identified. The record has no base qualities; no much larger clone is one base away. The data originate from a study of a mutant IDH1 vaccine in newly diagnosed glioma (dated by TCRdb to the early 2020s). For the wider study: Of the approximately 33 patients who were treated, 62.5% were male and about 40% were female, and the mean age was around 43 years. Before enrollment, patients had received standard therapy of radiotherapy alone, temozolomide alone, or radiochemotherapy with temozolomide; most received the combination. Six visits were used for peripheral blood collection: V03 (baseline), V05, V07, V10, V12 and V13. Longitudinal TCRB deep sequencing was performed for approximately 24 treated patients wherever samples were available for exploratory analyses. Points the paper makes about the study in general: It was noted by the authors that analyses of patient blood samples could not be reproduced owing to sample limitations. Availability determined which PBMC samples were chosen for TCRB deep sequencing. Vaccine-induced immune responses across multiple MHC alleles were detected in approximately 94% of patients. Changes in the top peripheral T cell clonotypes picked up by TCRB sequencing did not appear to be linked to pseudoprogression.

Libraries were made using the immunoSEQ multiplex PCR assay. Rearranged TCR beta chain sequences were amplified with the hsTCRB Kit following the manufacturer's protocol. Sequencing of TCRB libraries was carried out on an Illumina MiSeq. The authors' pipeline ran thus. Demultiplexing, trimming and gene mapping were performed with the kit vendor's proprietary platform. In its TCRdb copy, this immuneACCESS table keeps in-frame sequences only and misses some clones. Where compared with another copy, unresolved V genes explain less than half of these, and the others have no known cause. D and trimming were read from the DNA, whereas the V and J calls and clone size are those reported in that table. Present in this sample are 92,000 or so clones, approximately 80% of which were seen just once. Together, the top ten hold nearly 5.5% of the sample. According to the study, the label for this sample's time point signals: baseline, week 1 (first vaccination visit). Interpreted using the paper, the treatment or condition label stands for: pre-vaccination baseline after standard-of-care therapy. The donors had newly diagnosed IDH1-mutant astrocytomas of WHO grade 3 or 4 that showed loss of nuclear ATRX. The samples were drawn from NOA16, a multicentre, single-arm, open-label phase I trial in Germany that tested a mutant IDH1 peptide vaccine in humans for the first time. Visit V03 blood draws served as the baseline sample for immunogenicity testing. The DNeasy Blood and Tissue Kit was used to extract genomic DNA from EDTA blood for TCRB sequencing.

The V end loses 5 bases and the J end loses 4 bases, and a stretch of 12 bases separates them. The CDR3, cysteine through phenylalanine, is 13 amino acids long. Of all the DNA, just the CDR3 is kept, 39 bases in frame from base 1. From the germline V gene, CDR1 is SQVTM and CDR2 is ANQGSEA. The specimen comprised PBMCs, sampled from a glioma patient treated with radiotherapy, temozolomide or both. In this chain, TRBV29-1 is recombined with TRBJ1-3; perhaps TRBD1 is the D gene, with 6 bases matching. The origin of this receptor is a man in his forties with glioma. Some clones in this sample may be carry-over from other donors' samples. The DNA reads TGCAGCGTTACACCGGGACAAGGAAACACCATATATTTT. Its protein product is CSVTPGQGNTIYF. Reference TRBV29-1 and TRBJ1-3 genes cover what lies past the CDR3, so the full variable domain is SAVISQKPSRDICQRGTSLTIQCQVDSQVTMMFWYRQQPGQSLTLIATANQGSEATYESGFVIDKFPISRPNLTFSTLTVSNMSPEDSSIYLCSVTPGQGNTIYFGEGSWLTVV.